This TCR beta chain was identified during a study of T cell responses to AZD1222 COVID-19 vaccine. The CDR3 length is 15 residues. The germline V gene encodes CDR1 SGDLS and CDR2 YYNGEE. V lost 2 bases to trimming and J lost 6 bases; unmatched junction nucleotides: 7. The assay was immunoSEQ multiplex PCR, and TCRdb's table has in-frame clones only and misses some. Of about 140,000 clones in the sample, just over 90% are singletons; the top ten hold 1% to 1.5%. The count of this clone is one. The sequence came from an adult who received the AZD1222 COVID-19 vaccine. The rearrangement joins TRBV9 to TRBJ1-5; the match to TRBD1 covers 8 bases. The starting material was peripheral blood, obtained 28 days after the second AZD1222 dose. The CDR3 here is CASSVGGQAGQPQHF. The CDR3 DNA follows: TGTGCCAGCAGCGTCGGGGGACAGGCTGGTCAGCCCCAGCATTTT.